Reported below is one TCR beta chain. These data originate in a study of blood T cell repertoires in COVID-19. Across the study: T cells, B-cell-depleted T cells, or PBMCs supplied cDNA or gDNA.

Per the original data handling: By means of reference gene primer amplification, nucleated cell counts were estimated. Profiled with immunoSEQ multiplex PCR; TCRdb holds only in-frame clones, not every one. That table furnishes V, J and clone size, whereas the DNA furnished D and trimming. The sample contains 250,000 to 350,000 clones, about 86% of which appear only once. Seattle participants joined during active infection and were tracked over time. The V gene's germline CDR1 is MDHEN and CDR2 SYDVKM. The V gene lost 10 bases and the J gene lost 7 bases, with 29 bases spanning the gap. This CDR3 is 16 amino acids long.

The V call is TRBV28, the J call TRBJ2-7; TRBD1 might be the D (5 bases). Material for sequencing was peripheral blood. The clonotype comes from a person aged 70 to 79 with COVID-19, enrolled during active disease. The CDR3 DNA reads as TGTGCCACTCTCAAAAAGGGGTTCCTACGAGCCCTAGAGCAGTACTTC. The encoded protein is CATLKKGFLRALEQYF. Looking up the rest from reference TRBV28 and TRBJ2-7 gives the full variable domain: DVKVTQSSRYLVKRTGEKVFLECVQDMDHENMFWYRQDPGLGLRLIYFSYDVKMKEKGDIPEGYSVSREKKERFSLILESASTNQTSMYLCATLKKGFLRALEQYFGPGTRLTVT.